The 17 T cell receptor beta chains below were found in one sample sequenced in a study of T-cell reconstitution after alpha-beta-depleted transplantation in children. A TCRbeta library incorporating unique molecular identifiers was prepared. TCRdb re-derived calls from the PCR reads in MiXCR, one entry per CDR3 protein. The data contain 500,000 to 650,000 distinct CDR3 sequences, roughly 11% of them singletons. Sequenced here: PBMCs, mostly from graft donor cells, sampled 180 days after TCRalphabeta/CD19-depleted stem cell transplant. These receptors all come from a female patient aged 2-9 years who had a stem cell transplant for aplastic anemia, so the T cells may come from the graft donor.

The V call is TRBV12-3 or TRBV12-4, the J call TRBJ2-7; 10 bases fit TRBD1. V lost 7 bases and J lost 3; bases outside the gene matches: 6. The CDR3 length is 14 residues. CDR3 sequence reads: CASTRTGGSYEQYF. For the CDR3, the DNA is TGTGCCAGCACCCGGACAGGGGGGAGCTACGAGCAGTACTTC.

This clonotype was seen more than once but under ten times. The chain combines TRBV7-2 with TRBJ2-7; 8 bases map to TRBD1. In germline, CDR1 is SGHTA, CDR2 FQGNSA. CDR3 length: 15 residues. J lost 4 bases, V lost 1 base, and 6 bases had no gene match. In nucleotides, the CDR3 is TGTGCCAGCAGCTTAGGGACAGGGCGTCTTTACGAGCAGTACTTC. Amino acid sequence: CASSLGTGRLYEQYF.

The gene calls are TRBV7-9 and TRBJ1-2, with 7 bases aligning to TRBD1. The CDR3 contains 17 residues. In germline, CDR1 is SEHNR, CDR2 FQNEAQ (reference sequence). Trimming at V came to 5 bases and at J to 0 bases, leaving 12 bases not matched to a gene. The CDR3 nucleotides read TGTGCCAGCAGCGGATCAGGGGGAAGTTCCGCTAACTATGGCTACACCTTC. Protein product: CASSGSGGSSANYGYTF.

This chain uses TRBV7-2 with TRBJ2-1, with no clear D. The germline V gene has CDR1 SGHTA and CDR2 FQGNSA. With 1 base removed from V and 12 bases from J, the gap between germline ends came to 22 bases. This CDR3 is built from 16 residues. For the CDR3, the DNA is TGTGCCAGCAGCTTAGGCGGCCGATCCCCGACTGTCGGGCAGTTCTTC. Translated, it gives CASSLGGRSPTVGQFF.

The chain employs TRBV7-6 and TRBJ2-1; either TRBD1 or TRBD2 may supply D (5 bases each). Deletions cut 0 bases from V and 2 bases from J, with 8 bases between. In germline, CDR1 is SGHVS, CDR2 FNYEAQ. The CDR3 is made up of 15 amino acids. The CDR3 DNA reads TGTGCCAGCAGCTTAGCCCAGGGAGCCTACAATGAGCAGTTCTTC. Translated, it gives CASSLAQGAYNEQFF.

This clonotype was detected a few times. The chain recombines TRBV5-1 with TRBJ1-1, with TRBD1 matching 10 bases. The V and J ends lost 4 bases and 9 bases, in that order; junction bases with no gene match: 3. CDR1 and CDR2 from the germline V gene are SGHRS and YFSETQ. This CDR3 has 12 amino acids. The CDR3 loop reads CASSTDRGKAFF. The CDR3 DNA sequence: TGCGCCAGCAGCACGGACAGGGGGAAAGCTTTCTTT.

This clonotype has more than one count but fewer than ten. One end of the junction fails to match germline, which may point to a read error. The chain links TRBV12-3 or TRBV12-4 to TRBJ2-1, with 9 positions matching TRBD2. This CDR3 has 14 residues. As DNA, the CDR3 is TGTGCCAGCAGTATAGCGGGAGCCTACAATGAGCAGTTCTTC. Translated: CASSIAGAYNEQFF.

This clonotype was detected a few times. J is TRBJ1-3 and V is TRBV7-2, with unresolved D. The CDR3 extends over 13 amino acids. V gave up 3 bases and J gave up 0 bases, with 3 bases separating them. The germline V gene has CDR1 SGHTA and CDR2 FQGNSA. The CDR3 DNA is TGTGCCAGCAGCTTTCACTCTGGAAACACCATATATTTT. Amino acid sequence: CASSFHSGNTIYF. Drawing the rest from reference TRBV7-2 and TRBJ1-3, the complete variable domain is GAGVSQSPSNKVTEKGKDVELRCDPISGHTALYWYRQSLGQGLEFLIYFQGNSAPDKSGLPSDRFSAERTGGSVSTLTIQRTQQEDSAVYLCASSFHSGNTIYFGEGSWLTVV.

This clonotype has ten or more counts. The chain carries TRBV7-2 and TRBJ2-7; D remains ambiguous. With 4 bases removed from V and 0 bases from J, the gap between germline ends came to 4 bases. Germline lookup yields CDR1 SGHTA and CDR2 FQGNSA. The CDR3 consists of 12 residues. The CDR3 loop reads CASSSSSYEQYV. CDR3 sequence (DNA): TGTGCCAGCAGCTCGAGCTCCTACGAGCAGTACGTC.

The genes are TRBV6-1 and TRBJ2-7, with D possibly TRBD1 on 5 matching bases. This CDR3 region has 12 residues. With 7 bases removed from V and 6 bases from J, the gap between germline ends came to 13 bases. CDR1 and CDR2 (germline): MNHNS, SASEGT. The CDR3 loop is CASIESRVEQYF. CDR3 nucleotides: TGTGCCAGCATTGAGTCCAGGGTCGAGCAGTACTTC.

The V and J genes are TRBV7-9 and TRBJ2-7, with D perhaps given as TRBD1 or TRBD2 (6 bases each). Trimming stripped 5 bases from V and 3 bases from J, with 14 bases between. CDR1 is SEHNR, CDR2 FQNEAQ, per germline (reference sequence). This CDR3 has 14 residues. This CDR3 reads CASSARGGGYEQYF. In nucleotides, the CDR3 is TGTGCCAGCAGCGCCCGCGGAGGGGGCTACGAGCAGTACTTC.

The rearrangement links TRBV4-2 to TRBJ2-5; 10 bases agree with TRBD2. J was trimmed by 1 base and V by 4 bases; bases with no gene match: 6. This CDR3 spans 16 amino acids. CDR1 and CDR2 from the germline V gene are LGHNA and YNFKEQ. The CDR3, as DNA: TGTGCCAGCAGCCGACGAGCGGGAGGGCCCCAAGAGACCCAGTACTTC. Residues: CASSRRAGGPQETQYF.

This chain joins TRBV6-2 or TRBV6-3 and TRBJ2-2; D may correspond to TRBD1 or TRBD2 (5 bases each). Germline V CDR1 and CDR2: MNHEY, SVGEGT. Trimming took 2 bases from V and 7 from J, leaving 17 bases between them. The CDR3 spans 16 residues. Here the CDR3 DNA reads TGTGCCAGCAGTTACCCGCGAGGGCGAGGGGACGGGGAGCTGTTTTTT. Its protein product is CASSYPRGRGDGELFF.

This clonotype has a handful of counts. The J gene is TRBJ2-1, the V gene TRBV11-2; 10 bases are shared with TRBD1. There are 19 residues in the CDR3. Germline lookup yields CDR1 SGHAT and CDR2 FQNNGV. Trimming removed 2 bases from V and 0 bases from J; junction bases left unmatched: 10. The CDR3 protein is CASSLFRTGGSVSYNEQFF. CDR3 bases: TGTGCCAGCAGCTTATTCCGGACAGGGGGGAGCGTCTCCTACAATGAGCAGTTCTTC. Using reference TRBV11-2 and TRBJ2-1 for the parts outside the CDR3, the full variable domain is EAGVAQSPRYKIIEKRQSVAFWCNPISGHATLYWYQQILGQGPKLLIQFQNNGVVDDSQLPKDRFSAERLKGVDSTLKIQPAKLEDSAVYLCASSLFRTGGSVSYNEQFFGPGTRLTVL.

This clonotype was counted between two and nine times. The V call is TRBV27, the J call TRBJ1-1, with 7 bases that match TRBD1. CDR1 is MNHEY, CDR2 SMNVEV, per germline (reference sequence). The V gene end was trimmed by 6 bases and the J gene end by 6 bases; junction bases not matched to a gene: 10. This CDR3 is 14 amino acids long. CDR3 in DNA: TGTGCCAGCAGACGGGACAGCGTGGATTCTGAAGCTTTCTTT. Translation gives CASRRDSVDSEAFF.

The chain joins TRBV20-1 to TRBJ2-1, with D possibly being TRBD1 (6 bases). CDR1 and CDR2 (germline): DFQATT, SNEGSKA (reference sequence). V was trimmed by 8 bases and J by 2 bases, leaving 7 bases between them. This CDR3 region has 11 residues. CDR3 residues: CSTGTYNEQFF. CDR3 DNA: TGCAGTACAGGGACCTACAATGAGCAGTTCTTC.

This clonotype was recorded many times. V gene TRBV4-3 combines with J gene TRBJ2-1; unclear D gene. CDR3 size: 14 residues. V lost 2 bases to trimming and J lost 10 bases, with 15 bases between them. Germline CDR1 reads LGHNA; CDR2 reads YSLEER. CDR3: CASSQRAQIHEQFF. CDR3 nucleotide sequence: TGCGCCAGCAGCCAAAGGGCCCAGATCCACGAGCAGTTCTTC.